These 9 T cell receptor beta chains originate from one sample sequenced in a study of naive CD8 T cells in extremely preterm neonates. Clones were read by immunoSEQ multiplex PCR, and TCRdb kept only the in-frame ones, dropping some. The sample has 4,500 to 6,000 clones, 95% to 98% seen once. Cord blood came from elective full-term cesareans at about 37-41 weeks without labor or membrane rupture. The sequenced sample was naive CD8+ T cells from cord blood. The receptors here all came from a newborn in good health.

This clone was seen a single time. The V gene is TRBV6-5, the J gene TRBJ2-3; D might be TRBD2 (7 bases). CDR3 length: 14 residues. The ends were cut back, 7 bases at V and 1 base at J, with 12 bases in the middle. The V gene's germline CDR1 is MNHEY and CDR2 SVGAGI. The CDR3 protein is CASTGGPGTDTQYF. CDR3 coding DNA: TGTGCCAGCACCGGGGGGCCGGGCACAGATACGCAGTATTTT.

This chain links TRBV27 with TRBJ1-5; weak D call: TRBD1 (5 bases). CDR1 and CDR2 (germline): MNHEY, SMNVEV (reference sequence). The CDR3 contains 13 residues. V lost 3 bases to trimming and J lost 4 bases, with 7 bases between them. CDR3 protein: CASSFGGNQPQHF. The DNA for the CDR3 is TGTGCCAGCAGTTTTGGGGGGAATCAGCCCCAGCATTTT.

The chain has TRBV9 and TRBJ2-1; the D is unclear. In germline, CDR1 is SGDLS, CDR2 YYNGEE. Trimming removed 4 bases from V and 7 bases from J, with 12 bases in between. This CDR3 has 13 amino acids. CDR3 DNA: TGTGCCAGCAGCCCCGGAGTTGGGAATGAGCAGTTCTTC. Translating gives CASSPGVGNEQFF.

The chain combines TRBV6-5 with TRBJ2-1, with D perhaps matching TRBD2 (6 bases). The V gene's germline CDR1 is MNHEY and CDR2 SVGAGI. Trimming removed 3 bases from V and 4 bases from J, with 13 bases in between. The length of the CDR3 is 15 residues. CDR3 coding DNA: TGTGCCAGCAGTTATAATGGGGGGAGGTACAATGAGCAGTTCTTC. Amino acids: CASSYNGGRYNEQFF.

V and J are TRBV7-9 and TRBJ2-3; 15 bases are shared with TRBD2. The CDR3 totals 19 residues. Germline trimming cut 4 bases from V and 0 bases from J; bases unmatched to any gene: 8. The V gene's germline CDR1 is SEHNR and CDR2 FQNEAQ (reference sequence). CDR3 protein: CASSSSGTSGGRSTDTQYF. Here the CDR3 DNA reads TGTGCCAGCAGCTCATCCGGGACTAGCGGGGGGCGTAGCACAGATACGCAGTATTTT. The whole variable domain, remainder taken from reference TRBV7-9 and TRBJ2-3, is DTGVSQNPRHKITKRGQNVTFRCDPISEHNRLYWYRQTLGQGPEFLTYFQNEAQLEKSRLLSDRFSAERPKGSFSTLEIQRTEQGDSAMYLCASSSSGTSGGRSTDTQYFGPGTRLTVL.

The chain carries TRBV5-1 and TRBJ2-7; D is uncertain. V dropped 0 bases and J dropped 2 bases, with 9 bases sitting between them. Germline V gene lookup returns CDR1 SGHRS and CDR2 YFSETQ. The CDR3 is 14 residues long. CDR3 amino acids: CASSLASSTYEQYF. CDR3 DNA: TGCGCCAGCAGCTTGGCGTCCAGTACCTACGAGCAGTACTTC.

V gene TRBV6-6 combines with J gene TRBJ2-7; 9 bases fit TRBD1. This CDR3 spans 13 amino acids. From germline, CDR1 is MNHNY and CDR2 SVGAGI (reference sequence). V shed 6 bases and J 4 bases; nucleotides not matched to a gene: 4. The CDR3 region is CASSFGTGYEQYF. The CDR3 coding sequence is TGTGCCAGCAGCTTCGGGACAGGGTACGAGCAGTACTTC.

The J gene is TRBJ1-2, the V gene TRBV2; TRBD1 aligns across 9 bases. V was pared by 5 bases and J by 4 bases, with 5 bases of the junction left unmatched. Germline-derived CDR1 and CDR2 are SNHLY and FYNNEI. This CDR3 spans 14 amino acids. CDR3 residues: CASSSGQGLYGYTF. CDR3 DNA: TGTGCCAGCAGTTCGGGACAGGGCCTCTATGGCTACACCTTC.

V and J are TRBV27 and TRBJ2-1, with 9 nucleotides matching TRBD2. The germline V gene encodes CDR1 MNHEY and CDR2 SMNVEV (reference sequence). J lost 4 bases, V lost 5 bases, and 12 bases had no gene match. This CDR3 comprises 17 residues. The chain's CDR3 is CASSPLGIAGDYNEQFF. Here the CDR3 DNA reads TGTGCCAGCAGTCCCCTCGGGATAGCGGGGGATTACAATGAGCAGTTCTTC.